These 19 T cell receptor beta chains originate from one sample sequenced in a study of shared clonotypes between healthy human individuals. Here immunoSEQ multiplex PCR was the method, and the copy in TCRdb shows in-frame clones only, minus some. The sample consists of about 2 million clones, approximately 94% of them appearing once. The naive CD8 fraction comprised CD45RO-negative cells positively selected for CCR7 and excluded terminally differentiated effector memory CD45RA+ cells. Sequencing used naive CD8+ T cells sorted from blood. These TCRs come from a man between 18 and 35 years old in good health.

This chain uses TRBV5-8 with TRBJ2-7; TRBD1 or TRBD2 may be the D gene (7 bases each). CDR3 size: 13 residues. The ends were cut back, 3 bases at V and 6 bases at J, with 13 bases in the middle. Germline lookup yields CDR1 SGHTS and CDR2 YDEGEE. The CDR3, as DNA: TGTGCCAGCAGCTGGAGCAGGGGGGGCGAGCAGTACTTC. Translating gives CASSWSRGGEQYF.

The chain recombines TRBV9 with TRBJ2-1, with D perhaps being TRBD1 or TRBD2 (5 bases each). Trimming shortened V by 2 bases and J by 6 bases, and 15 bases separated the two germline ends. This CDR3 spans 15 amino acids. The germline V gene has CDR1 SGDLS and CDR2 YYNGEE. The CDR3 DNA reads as TGTGCCAGCAGCGTTGGCCTGGGGGTCTTCAATGAGCAGTTCTTC. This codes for CASSVGLGVFNEQFF.

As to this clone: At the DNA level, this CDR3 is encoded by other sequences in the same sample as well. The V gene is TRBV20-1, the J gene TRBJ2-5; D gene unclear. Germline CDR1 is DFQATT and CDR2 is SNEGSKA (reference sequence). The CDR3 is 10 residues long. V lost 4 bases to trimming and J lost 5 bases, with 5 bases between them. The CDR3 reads CSANSETQYF. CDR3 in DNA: TGCAGTGCTAATAGTGAGACCCAGTACTTC.

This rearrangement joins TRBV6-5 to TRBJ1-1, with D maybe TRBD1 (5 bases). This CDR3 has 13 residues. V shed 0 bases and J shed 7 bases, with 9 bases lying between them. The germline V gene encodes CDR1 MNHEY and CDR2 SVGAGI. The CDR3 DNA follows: TGTGCCAGCAGTTACTCCCGACAGCATGAAGCTTTCTTT. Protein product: CASSYSRQHEAFF.

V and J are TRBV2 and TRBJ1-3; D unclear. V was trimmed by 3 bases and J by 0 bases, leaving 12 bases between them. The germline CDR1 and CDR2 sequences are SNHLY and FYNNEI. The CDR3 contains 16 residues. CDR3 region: CASSDLLGSSGNTIYF. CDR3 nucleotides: TGTGCCAGCAGTGACCTCCTAGGCAGCTCTGGAAACACCATATATTTT.

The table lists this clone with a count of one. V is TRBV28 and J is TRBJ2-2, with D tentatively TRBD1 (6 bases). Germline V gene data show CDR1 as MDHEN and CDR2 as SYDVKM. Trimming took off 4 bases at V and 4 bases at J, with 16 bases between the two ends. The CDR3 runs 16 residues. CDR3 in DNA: TGTGCCAGCAGTTCGTTCGCAGGGGCGGGCACCGGGGAGCTGTTTTTT. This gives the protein CASSSFAGAGTGELFF.

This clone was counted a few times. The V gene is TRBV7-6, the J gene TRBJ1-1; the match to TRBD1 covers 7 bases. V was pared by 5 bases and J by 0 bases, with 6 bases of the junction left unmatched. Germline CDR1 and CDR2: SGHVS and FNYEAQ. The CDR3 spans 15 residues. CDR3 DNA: TGTGCCAGCAGCGAAGGGACAGAGATGAACACTGAAGCTTTCTTT. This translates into CASSEGTEMNTEAFF.

Written as DNA, the CDR3 is TGTGCCAGCAGTTATACACCGGGACTAGCTTACACCGGGGAGCTGTTTTTT. This sequence encodes CASSYTPGLAYTGELFF. The chain has TRBV28 and TRBJ2-2; TRBD2 matches 9 bases. The length of the CDR3 is 17 residues. Germline CDR1 and CDR2: MDHEN and SYDVKM. With 4 bases clipped from V and 3 bases from J, the junction kept 9 bases outside the gene matches.

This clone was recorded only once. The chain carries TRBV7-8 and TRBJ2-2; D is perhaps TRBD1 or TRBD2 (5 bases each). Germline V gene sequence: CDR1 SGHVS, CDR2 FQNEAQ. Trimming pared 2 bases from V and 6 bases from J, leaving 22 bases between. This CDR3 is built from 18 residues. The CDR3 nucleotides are TGTGCCAGCAGCTTACGGTATCCGGGACCCCAATCACCCGGGGAGCTGTTTTTT. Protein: CASSLRYPGPQSPGELFF.

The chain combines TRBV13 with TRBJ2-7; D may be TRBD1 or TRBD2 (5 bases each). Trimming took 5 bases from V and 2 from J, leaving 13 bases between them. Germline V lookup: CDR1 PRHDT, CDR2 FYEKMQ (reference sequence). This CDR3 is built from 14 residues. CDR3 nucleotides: TGTGCCAGCAGCCTGGGACCTCTCCCCTACGAGCAGTACTTC. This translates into CASSLGPLPYEQYF. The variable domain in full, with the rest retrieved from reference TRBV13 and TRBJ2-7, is AAGVIQSPRHLIKEKRETATLKCYPIPRHDTVYWYQQGPGQDPQFLISFYEKMQSDKGSIPDRFSAQQFSDYHSELNMSSLELGDSALYFCASSLGPLPYEQYFGPGTRLTVT.

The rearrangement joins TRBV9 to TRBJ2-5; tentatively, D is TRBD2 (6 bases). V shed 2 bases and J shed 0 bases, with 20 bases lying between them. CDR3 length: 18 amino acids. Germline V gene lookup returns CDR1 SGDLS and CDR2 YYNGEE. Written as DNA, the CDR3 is TGTGCCAGCAGCGTGGGGGGTGGCTTACCTTTGTACCAAGAGACCCAGTACTTC. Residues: CASSVGGGLPLYQETQYF. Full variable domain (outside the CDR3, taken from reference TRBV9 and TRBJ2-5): DSGVTQTPKHLITATGQRVTLRCSPRSGDLSVYWYQQSLDQGLQFLIQYYNGEERAKGNILERFSAQQFPDLHSELNLSSLELGDSALYFCASSVGGGLPLYQETQYFGPGTRLLVL.

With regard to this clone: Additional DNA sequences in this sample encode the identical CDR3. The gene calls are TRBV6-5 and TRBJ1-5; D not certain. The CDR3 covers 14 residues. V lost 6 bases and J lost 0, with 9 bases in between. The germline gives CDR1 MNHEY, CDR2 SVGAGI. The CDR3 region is CASSPGDSNQPQHF. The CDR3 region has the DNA TGTGCCAGCAGCCCCGGCGATAGCAATCAGCCCCAGCATTTT.

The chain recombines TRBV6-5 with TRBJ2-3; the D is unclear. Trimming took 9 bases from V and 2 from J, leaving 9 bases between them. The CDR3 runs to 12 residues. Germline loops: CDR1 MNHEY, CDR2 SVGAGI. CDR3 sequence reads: CASSGNTDTQYF. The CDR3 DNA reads TGTGCCAGTTCGGGCAACACAGATACGCAGTATTTT.

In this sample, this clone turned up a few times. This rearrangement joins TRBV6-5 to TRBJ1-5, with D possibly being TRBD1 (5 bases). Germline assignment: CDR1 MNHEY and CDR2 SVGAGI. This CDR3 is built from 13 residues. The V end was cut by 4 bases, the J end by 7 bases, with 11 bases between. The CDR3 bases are TGTGCCAGCAGTTCGGGGGAGGGGCAGCCCCAGCATTTT. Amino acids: CASSSGEGQPQHF.

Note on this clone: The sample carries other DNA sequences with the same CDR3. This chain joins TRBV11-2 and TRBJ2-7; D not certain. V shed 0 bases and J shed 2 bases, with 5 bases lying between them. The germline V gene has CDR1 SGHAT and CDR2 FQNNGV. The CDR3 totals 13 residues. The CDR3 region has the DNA TGTGCCAGCAGCTTAGATCGGACCTACGAGCAGTACTTC. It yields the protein CASSLDRTYEQYF. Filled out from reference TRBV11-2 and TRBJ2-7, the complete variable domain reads EAGVAQSPRYKIIEKRQSVAFWCNPISGHATLYWYQQILGQGPKLLIQFQNNGVVDDSQLPKDRFSAERLKGVDSTLKIQPAKLEDSAVYLCASSLDRTYEQYFGPGTRLTVT.

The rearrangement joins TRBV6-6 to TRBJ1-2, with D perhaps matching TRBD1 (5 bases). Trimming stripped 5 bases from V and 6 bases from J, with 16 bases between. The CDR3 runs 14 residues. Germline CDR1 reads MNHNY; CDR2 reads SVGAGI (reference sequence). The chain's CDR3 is CASSPGPRVDGYTF. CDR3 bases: TGTGCCAGCAGTCCCGGGCCCAGGGTTGATGGCTACACCTTC.

The CDR3 DNA is TGTGCCAGCAGTTACGGGGAGAACACTGAAGCTTTCTTT. Its protein is CASSYGENTEAFF. The rearrangement uses TRBV6-6 and TRBJ1-1; D not certain. Germline values: CDR1 MNHNY, CDR2 SVGAGI (reference sequence). This CDR3 comprises 13 residues. Trimming left V 2 bases short and J 1 base short, with 5 bases between.

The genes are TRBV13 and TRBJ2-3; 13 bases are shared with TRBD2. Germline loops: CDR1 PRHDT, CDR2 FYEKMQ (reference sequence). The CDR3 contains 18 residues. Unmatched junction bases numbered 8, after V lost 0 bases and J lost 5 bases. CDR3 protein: CASSLGKTSGGLGDTQYF. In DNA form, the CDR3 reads TGTGCCAGCAGCTTAGGGAAGACTAGCGGGGGGTTGGGAGATACGCAGTATTTT.

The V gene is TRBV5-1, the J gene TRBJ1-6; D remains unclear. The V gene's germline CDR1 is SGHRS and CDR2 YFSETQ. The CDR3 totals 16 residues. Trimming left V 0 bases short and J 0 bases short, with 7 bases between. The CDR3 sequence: CASSLDPSSYNSPLHF. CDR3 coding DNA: TGCGCCAGCAGCTTGGACCCGAGCTCCTATAATTCACCCCTCCACTTT.